Following are 32 T cell receptor beta chains from one sample sequenced in a study of T cell clonotyping in hematopoietic cell transplantation. Profiling relied on immunoSEQ multiplex PCR, and the TCRdb table lists in-frame clones only, not all of them. The profile shows 25,000 to 30,000 clones, around 80% of them singletons. The sample's time point: recipient sample about 28 days before transplant, after cytoreduction. The input for sequencing was peripheral blood mononuclear cells, taken before stem cell transplant. All receptors derive from a woman in her thirties with chronic myeloid leukemia. Some clones in this sample may be carry-over from other donors' samples.

There are a few counts of this clone. V gene TRBV5-1 combines with J gene TRBJ1-6, with D unresolved. The CDR3 has 15 residues. Trimming removed 5 bases at V and 2 bases at J, with 11 bases between. CDR1 SGHRS and CDR2 YFSETQ come from the germline V gene. This CDR3 is CASSRGDPYNSPLHF. CDR3 nucleotide sequence: TGCGCCAGCAGTCGAGGAGACCCCTATAATTCACCCCTCCACTTT.

This clone ranks as large. The chain has TRBV27 and TRBJ1-6, with TRBD1 as a possible D gene (6 bases). Germline-derived CDR1 and CDR2 are MNHEY and SMNVEV (reference sequence). This CDR3 spans 16 amino acids. Deletions cut 4 bases from V and 8 bases from J, with 18 bases between. The CDR3: CASSYPPGQRDSPLHF. The CDR3 coding sequence is TGTGCCAGCAGTTACCCCCCGGGACAAAGGGATTCACCCCTCCACTTT.

V usage is TRBV7-2 and J usage is TRBJ1-2; 10 bases line up with TRBD1. From germline, CDR1 is SGHTA and CDR2 FQGNSA. The CDR3 length is 17 residues. The trim removed 1 base at V and 4 bases at J, leaving 9 bases unmatched. DNA for the CDR3: TGTGCCAGCAGCTTAGGCGCGCCGGGACAGGGGAGCTATGGCTACACCTTC. Protein: CASSLGAPGQGSYGYTF.

A few counts support this clone. This chain links TRBV4-3 with TRBJ1-2; D ambiguous. The CDR3 sequence is 13 residues long. With 0 bases removed from V and 4 bases from J, the gap between germline ends came to 6 bases. Germline values: CDR1 LGHNA, CDR2 YSLEER. CDR3 sequence reads: CASSQENSYGYTF. The CDR3 DNA follows: TGCGCCAGCAGCCAAGAGAACAGCTATGGCTACACCTTC.

V and J are TRBV4-3 and TRBJ1-2; D remains unclear. CDR3 length: 13 amino acids. Trimming shortened V by 4 bases and J by 6 bases, and 12 bases separated the two germline ends. Germline V gives CDR1 LGHNA, CDR2 YSLEER. The CDR3 spells CASSPGGVDGYTF. The CDR3 nucleotides read TGCGCCAGCAGCCCGGGCGGTGTGGATGGCTACACCTTC.

This chain joins TRBV29-1 and TRBJ1-5; D unresolved. The CDR3 is 11 amino acids. Germline CDR1 SQVTM, CDR2 ANQGSEA. Trimming took 4 bases from V and 5 from J, leaving 6 bases between them. CDR3 sequence reads: CSVGGDQPQHF. The CDR3 DNA follows: TGCAGCGTTGGGGGAGATCAGCCCCAGCATTTT. Full variable domain (missing parts from reference TRBV29-1 and TRBJ1-5): SAVISQKPSRDICQRGTSLTIQCQVDSQVTMMFWYRQQPGQSLTLIATANQGSEATYESGFVIDKFPISRPNLTFSTLTVSNMSPEDSSIYLCSVGGDQPQHFGDGTRLSIL.

The genes are TRBV28 and TRBJ1-5; the D is unclear. The CDR3 is 13 amino acids. Germline assignment: CDR1 MDHEN and CDR2 SYDVKM. With 5 bases removed from V and 11 bases from J, the gap between germline ends came to 16 bases. The CDR3 coding sequence is TGTGCCAGCAGTACCGGACGGCCTCCGGCCCAGCATTTT. This translates into CASSTGRPPAQHF.

The rearrangement joins TRBV6-1 to TRBJ2-5; D unresolved. Per germline, CDR1 MNHNS and CDR2 SASEGT. V dropped 6 bases and J dropped 10 bases, with 12 bases sitting between them. The CDR3 spans 11 residues. CDR3 protein: CASRRQDLQYF. CDR3 coding DNA: TGTGCCAGCAGACGCCAGGACCTCCAGTACTTC.

The chain links TRBV6-6 to TRBJ1-4; D is undetermined. This CDR3 comprises 15 residues. CDR1 is MNHNY and CDR2 is SVGAGI in the germline V gene (reference sequence). Trimming stripped 0 bases from V and 3 bases from J, with 8 bases between. The CDR3 DNA sequence: TGTGCCAGCAGTTACTCCCTTGGGGCTAATGAAAAACTGTTTTTT. Protein product: CASSYSLGANEKLFF.

J is TRBJ1-1 and V is TRBV6-5; 12 bases align to TRBD1. Trimming at V came to 2 bases and at J to 5 bases, leaving 3 bases not matched to a gene. This CDR3 spans 15 amino acids. Germline V gene sequence: CDR1 MNHEY, CDR2 SVGAGI. CDR3 sequence reads: CASSYGTGGWTEAFF. The CDR3 region has the DNA TGTGCCAGCAGTTACGGGACAGGGGGCTGGACTGAAGCTTTCTTT.

This chain connects TRBV19 to TRBJ2-2; TRBD1 aligns across 9 bases. In germline, CDR1 is LNHDA, CDR2 SQIVND (reference sequence). The V and J ends lost 6 bases and 13 bases, in that order; junction bases with no gene match: 6. CDR3 length: 12 amino acids. The CDR3 DNA reads TGTGCCAGTAGCCCGACAGGGGGAGGGCTGTTTTTT. Translating it yields CASSPTGGGLFF.

The CDR3 sequence is CASSLGGTVYEQYF. The CDR3 DNA follows: TGTGCCAGCAGCCTGGGGGGAACCGTCTACGAGCAGTACTTC. The chain has TRBV7-2 and TRBJ2-7; D is possibly TRBD2 (6 bases). Germline V gene data show CDR1 as SGHTA and CDR2 as FQGNSA. V lost 5 bases, J lost 3 bases, and 14 bases lay in between. The CDR3 has 14 amino acids.

V usage is TRBV30 and J usage is TRBJ1-2; D unclear. Germline V gene data show CDR1 as GTSNPN and CDR2 as SVGIG (reference sequence). CDR3 length: 12 residues. Trimming removed 4 bases from V and 10 bases from J, with 16 bases in between. The CDR3 is CAWIEGNFVYTF. The CDR3 DNA reads as TGTGCCTGGATAGAGGGCAACTTTGTCTACACCTTC.

V gene TRBV4-2 combines with J gene TRBJ1-5; 7 nucleotides match TRBD1. This CDR3 spans 14 amino acids. Germline-derived CDR1 and CDR2 are LGHNA and YNFKEQ. V was pared by 5 bases and J by 5 bases, with 6 bases of the junction left unmatched. The CDR3 sequence is CASSYDRAHQPQHF. CDR3 nucleotides: TGTGCCAGCAGCTATGACAGGGCCCATCAGCCCCAGCATTTT.

The chain carries TRBV19 and TRBJ1-5; possible D gene TRBD1, 6 bases. V lost 2 bases to trimming and J lost 4 bases, with 15 bases between them. This CDR3 is 16 amino acids long. In germline, CDR1 is LNHDA, CDR2 SQIVND (reference sequence). The CDR3 nucleotides read TGTGCCAGTAGTATAATCCGGGGGCTGTGGAATCAGCCCCAGCATTTT. Amino acids: CASSIIRGLWNQPQHF.

This chain uses TRBV6-5 with TRBJ1-2, with no clear D. This CDR3 comprises 13 residues. V gave up 4 bases and J gave up 8 bases, with 14 bases separating them. CDR1 and CDR2 (germline): MNHEY, SVGAGI. The CDR3 region is CASSSTLSRGYTF. CDR3 sequence (DNA): TGTGCCAGCAGTTCTACCCTCTCCCGGGGCTACACCTTC.

V and J are TRBV20-1 and TRBJ1-6; no firm D call. Germline CDR1 reads DFQATT; CDR2 reads SNEGSKA (reference sequence). V was trimmed by 2 bases and J by 14 bases, leaving 10 bases between them. The CDR3 is made up of 11 amino acids. The CDR3 nucleotides read TGCAGTGCTAGAACCCCGGGGTCCCTCCACTTT. Translated: CSARTPGSLHF.

The V and J genes are TRBV5-1 and TRBJ2-5, with 15 nucleotides matching TRBD2. V lost 3 bases, J lost 5 bases, and 8 bases stayed unmatched. The CDR3 is 17 amino acids. Per the germline V gene, CDR1 is SGHRS and CDR2 is YFSETQ. The CDR3 DNA is TGCGCCAGCAGCTCCGGGACTAGCGGGGGGCCGAGGGAGACCCAGTACTTC. This codes for CASSSGTSGGPRETQYF.

The chain couples TRBV29-1 to TRBJ1-1; 11 bases fit TRBD1. With V trimmed by 6 bases and J by 1 base, 7 bases remained unmatched. This CDR3 contains 15 residues. Germline loops: CDR1 SQVTM, CDR2 ANQGSEA. CDR3 region: CSVGTGGKANTEAFF. The DNA of the CDR3 is TGCAGCGTCGGGACAGGGGGAAAGGCGAACACTGAAGCTTTCTTT.

V is TRBV7-9 and J is TRBJ2-6; possible D gene TRBD1, 5 bases. Trimming pared 5 bases from V and 4 bases from J, leaving 18 bases between. Germline CDR1 SEHNR, CDR2 FQNEAQ (reference sequence). The CDR3 extends over 17 amino acids. CDR3: CASSRHTGAPGANVLTF. CDR3 sequence (DNA): TGTGCCAGCAGCCGGCATACAGGAGCCCCCGGGGCCAACGTCCTGACTTTC.

In this sample, this clone turned up once. The chain has TRBV6-1 and TRBJ2-5; D may correspond to TRBD1 or TRBD2 (5 bases each). The germline V gene encodes CDR1 MNHNS and CDR2 SASEGT. V lost 7 bases, J lost 7 bases, and 16 bases lay in between. The CDR3 sequence is 13 residues long. The CDR3 region is CASNPGAGGTQYF. CDR3 DNA sequence: TGTGCCAGCAACCCCGGGGCCGGCGGGACCCAGTACTTC.

The V gene is TRBV7-2, the J gene TRBJ2-7, with D uncertain. The V end was cut by 1 base, the J end by 0 bases, with 7 bases between. The germline CDR1 and CDR2 sequences are SGHTA and FQGNSA. This CDR3 spans 14 amino acids. Here the CDR3 DNA reads TGTGCCAGCAGCTTAGAAAGATTCTCCTACGAGCAGTACTTC. Translation gives CASSLERFSYEQYF.

The chain couples TRBV6-5 to TRBJ1-2, with D possibly matching TRBD1 (5 bases). Between the trimmed V and J ends, which lost 4 bases and 3 bases, there was a span of 12 bases. The CDR3 is 14 residues long. Looked up from germline, CDR1 is MNHEY and CDR2 is SVGAGI. The CDR3: CASSSKSGYYGYTF. DNA for the CDR3: TGTGCCAGCAGTTCGAAATCAGGGTACTATGGCTACACCTTC.

This clone was recorded once. The chain links TRBV2 to TRBJ2-3, with 9 bases that match TRBD2. Per germline, CDR1 SNHLY and CDR2 FYNNEI. CDR3 length: 14 amino acids. The V gene end was trimmed by 5 bases and the J gene end by 3 bases; junction bases not matched to a gene: 3. CDR3 nucleotides: TGTGCCAGCAGTCGACTAGCGGAAACAGATACGCAGTATTTT. It codes for CASSRLAETDTQYF.

This chain uses TRBV5-1 with TRBJ2-1; D possibly corresponds to TRBD1 (5 bases). V dropped 1 base and J dropped 7 bases, with 15 bases sitting between them. The V gene's germline CDR1 is SGHRS and CDR2 YFSETQ. The CDR3 totals 15 residues. The CDR3 DNA reads as TGCGCCAGCAGCTTGAACGTCCAGGGTGGGAATGAGCAGTTCTTC. Its translation is CASSLNVQGGNEQFF.

The genes are TRBV11-2 and TRBJ1-6, with D unclear. The CDR3 is 18 amino acids. Germline V lookup: CDR1 SGHAT, CDR2 FQNNGV. Trimming took off 0 bases at V and 0 bases at J, with 12 bases between the two ends. CDR3 region: CASSLEAGYSSYNSPLHF. DNA for the CDR3: TGTGCCAGCAGCTTAGAGGCGGGATATAGCTCCTATAATTCACCCCTCCACTTT.

This clone is a singleton in its sample. The V call is TRBV30, the J call TRBJ1-2; D call uncertain. CDR3 length: 17 residues. CDR1 and CDR2 from the germline V gene are GTSNPN and SVGIG (reference sequence). The ends were cut back, 2 bases at V and 6 bases at J, with 25 bases in the middle. The CDR3 protein is CAWSQGPGVTVWDGYTF. In DNA form, the CDR3 reads TGTGCCTGGAGTCAAGGGCCGGGAGTAACGGTATGGGATGGCTACACCTTC.

The rearrangement uses TRBV28 and TRBJ1-3; possible D gene TRBD1, 5 bases. This CDR3 comprises 14 residues. The germline gives CDR1 MDHEN, CDR2 SYDVKM. With 6 bases removed from V and 0 bases from J, the gap between germline ends came to 9 bases. CDR3 coding DNA: TGTGCCAGCAGGGGGGATGCCTCTGGAAACACCATATATTTT. Amino acid sequence: CASRGDASGNTIYF.

V usage is TRBV30 and J usage is TRBJ1-6; D might be TRBD1 (5 bases). The CDR3 is 17 amino acids. Germline CDR1 GTSNPN, CDR2 SVGIG (reference sequence). V was shortened by 0 bases and J by 0 bases, with 12 bases between the two germline ends. CDR3 coding DNA: TGTGCCTGGAGTGTCTCATGGGGCGGCTCCTATAATTCACCCCTCCACTTT. This sequence encodes CAWSVSWGGSYNSPLHF.

Details on this clone: Other DNA sequences in this specimen translate into the identical CDR3. The chain joins TRBV7-9 to TRBJ1-2; D is possibly TRBD1 (5 bases). Trimming pared 6 bases from V and 2 bases from J, leaving 7 bases between. CDR3 length: 12 amino acids. CDR1 is SEHNR, CDR2 FQNEAQ, per germline (reference sequence). This CDR3 reads CASSGANYGYTF. In nucleotides, the CDR3 is TGTGCCAGCAGTGGGGCCAACTATGGCTACACCTTC.

The rearrangement links TRBV7-2 to TRBJ2-7; 8 nucleotides line up with TRBD1. The germline V gene encodes CDR1 SGHTA and CDR2 FQGNSA. Trimming at V came to 5 bases and at J to 5 bases, leaving 8 bases not matched to a gene. The CDR3 totals 14 residues. The CDR3 DNA sequence: TGTGCCAGCAGCCCGCGGACAGGGAACCACGAGCAGTACTTC. Its protein product is CASSPRTGNHEQYF. The full variable domain, completed using reference TRBV7-2 and TRBJ2-7, is GAGVSQSPSNKVTEKGKDVELRCDPISGHTALYWYRQSLGQGLEFLIYFQGNSAPDKSGLPSDRFSAERTGGSVSTLTIQRTQQEDSAVYLCASSPRTGNHEQYFGPGTRLTVT.

V and J are TRBV27 and TRBJ1-4, with D perhaps TRBD1 (6 bases). Trimming took 6 bases from V and 7 from J, leaving 15 bases between them. The CDR3 sequence is 14 residues long. Germline-derived CDR1 and CDR2 are MNHEY and SMNVEV (reference sequence). The CDR3 loop reads CASRSPGVSEKLFF. The CDR3, as DNA: TGTGCCAGCAGGTCCCCAGGGGTAAGTGAAAAACTGTTTTTT.